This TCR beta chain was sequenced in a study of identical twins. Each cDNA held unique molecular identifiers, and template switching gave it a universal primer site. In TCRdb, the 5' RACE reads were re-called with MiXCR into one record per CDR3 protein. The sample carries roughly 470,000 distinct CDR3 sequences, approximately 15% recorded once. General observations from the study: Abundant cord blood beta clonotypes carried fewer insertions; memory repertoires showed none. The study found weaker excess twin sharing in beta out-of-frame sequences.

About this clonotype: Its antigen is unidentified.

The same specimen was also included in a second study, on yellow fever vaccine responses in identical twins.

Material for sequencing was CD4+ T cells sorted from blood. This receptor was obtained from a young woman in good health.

The CDR3 spells CASSQGGRAETQYF. Here the CDR3 DNA reads TGTGCCAGCAGCCAGGGCGGGAGGGCGGAGACCCAGTACTTC. This chain joins TRBV3-1 and TRBJ2-5; 9 bases are shared with TRBD2. This CDR3 contains 14 residues. Per germline, CDR1 LGHDT and CDR2 YNNKEL (reference sequence). V lost 3 bases to trimming and J lost 5 bases; unmatched junction nucleotides: 4.